The 29 T cell receptor beta chains below come from one sample, sequenced in a study of cytomegalovirus exposure and HLA in healthy donors. In the PCR, 60 Vbeta and 13 Jbeta primers were used. Clones were sequenced by immunoSEQ multiplex PCR, and TCRdb holds only the in-frame ones, with some missing. The top ten clones hold about 1.3% of a sample with approximately 150,000 clones, 70% to 80% of them seen once. Sequencing was carried out using PBMCs. The receptors come from a man aged 30 to 45 in good health and CMV-seronegative.

The chain joins TRBV7-9 to TRBJ2-7; D uncertain. V was cut by 0 bases and J by 12 bases, with 24 bases left in between. Germline lookup yields CDR1 SEHNR and CDR2 FQNEAQ (reference sequence). The CDR3 length is 16 residues. CDR3 nucleotides: TGTGCCAGCAGCTTAGCGGGTGCCGCTCGGCGAGAGGAACGGTACTTC. Its translation: CASSLAGAARREERYF.

This chain joins TRBV2 and TRBJ1-4; 8 bases agree with TRBD1. The CDR3 has 14 residues. V was pared by 6 bases and J by 6 bases, with 6 bases of the junction left unmatched. Germline values: CDR1 SNHLY, CDR2 FYNNEI. The CDR3 here is CASRPGGLDEKLFF. In DNA, the CDR3 is TGTGCCAGCAGGCCAGGGGGCCTTGATGAAAAACTGTTTTTT.

The CDR3 region is CATSRDLDYPGGELFF. CDR3 bases: TGTGCCACCAGCAGAGATCTTGACTATCCAGGCGGGGAGCTGTTTTTT. The V and J genes are TRBV15 and TRBJ2-2, with D perhaps TRBD2 (5 bases). V lost 0 bases and J lost 7, with 15 bases in between. CDR1 LNHNV and CDR2 YYDKDF come from the germline V gene (reference sequence). The CDR3 sequence is 16 residues long.

V is TRBV30 and J is TRBJ2-7; 7 positions match TRBD2. CDR1 is GTSNPN, CDR2 SVGIG, per germline (reference sequence). V shed 2 bases and J 7 bases; nucleotides not matched to a gene: 2. The CDR3 spans 11 residues. The CDR3 here is CAWSRTREQYF. DNA for the CDR3: TGTGCCTGGAGTCGGACTAGGGAGCAGTACTTC.

CDR3 region: CACPGPMNTEAFF. CDR3 nucleotides: TGTGCCTGTCCCGGTCCAATGAACACTGAAGCTTTCTTT. The chain recombines TRBV30 with TRBJ1-1; D gene ambiguous. Germline V gene lookup returns CDR1 GTSNPN and CDR2 SVGIG (reference sequence). The V end was cut by 6 bases, the J end by 0 bases, with 11 bases between. The CDR3 has 13 residues.

V usage is TRBV7-9 and J usage is TRBJ2-3, with D perhaps TRBD1 (5 bases). The CDR3 length is 15 residues. Per the germline V gene, CDR1 is SEHNR and CDR2 is FQNEAQ (reference sequence). V lost 5 bases, J lost 7 bases, and 19 bases lay in between. The CDR3 is CASSPGRVPSNTQYF. The CDR3 DNA reads TGTGCCAGCAGCCCGGGCAGGGTCCCGTCGAATACGCAGTATTTT.

The genes are TRBV30 and TRBJ1-3; 7 positions agree with TRBD1. The ends lost 1 base at V and 7 bases at J; junction bases unmatched: 22. The germline V gene has CDR1 GTSNPN and CDR2 SVGIG (reference sequence). This CDR3 spans 19 amino acids. This CDR3 reads CAWSDRMDRSSSPSNTIYF. As DNA, the CDR3 is TGTGCCTGGAGTGACCGAATGGACAGGTCCTCCTCCCCCTCGAACACCATATATTTT.

The chain is built from TRBV28 and TRBJ2-1; perhaps TRBD2 as D (6 bases). V shed 5 bases and J shed 7 bases, with 21 bases lying between them. This CDR3 contains 16 residues. CDR1 and CDR2 (germline): MDHEN, SYDVKM. CDR3 DNA sequence: TGTGCCAGCAGTCCCCAGCGGGCCGGGACGGTTAATGAGCAGTTCTTC. Amino acid sequence: CASSPQRAGTVNEQFF. The full variable domain, rest sourced from reference TRBV28 and TRBJ2-1, is DVKVTQSSRYLVKRTGEKVFLECVQDMDHENMFWYRQDPGLGLRLIYFSYDVKMKEKGDIPEGYSVSREKKERFSLILESASTNQTSMYLCASSPQRAGTVNEQFFGPGTRLTVL.

This clone was seen a handful of times. J is TRBJ1-6 and V is TRBV11-1, with D possibly TRBD1 on 5 matching bases. The CDR3 extends over 15 amino acids. Germline lookup yields CDR1 SGHAT and CDR2 FQDESV (reference sequence). V gave up 1 base and J gave up 10 bases, with 14 bases separating them. The CDR3 reads CASSLDAGYQSPLHF. CDR3 nucleotide sequence: TGTGCCAGCAGCTTAGACGCAGGGTATCAATCACCCCTCCACTTT. The full variable domain, completed using reference TRBV11-1 and TRBJ1-6, is EAEVAQSPRYKITEKSQAVAFWCDPISGHATLYWYRQILGQGPELLVQFQDESVVDDSQLPKDRFSAERLKGVDSTLKIQPAELGDSAMYLCASSLDAGYQSPLHFGNGTRLTVT.

CDR3 region: CASSLALGLAGVGSTDTQYF. In DNA form, the CDR3 reads TGCGCCAGCAGCTTGGCCCTAGGACTAGCGGGGGTGGGAAGCACAGATACGCAGTATTTT. This chain links TRBV5-1 with TRBJ2-3, with 13 nucleotides matching TRBD2. From germline, CDR1 is SGHRS and CDR2 YFSETQ. The CDR3 length is 20 residues. With V trimmed by 0 bases and J by 0 bases, 10 bases remained unmatched.

V usage is TRBV7-2 and J usage is TRBJ1-6; D uncertain. Deletions cut 4 bases from V and 3 bases from J, with 7 bases between. Germline CDR1 reads SGHTA; CDR2 reads FQGNSA. The CDR3 runs 14 residues. Here the CDR3 reads CASSSDGYNSPLHF. The DNA of the CDR3 is TGTGCCAGCAGCTCAGATGGCTATAATTCACCCCTCCACTTT.

This clone appeared a few times. The CDR3, as DNA: TGTGCCAGCAGCCGATTTAAGGAGTCTGAACTGTTTTTT. Its protein product is CASSRFKESELFF. The chain is built from TRBV7-6 and TRBJ1-4; D ambiguous. V lost 5 bases to trimming and J lost 12 bases, with 16 bases between them. From germline, CDR1 is SGHVS and CDR2 FNYEAQ. The CDR3 consists of 13 residues.

V usage is TRBV5-4 and J usage is TRBJ2-7; D may be TRBD1 (6 bases). The germline V gene has CDR1 SGHNT and CDR2 YYREEE (reference sequence). CDR3 size: 12 residues. With 4 bases removed from V and 10 bases from J, the gap between germline ends came to 15 bases. The CDR3 spells CASSLDRSLQYF. Written as DNA, the CDR3 is TGTGCCAGCAGCCTCGACAGGTCCCTTCAGTACTTC.

The chain joins TRBV10-3 to TRBJ2-7; D is undetermined. This CDR3 is 12 amino acids long. Deletions cut 5 bases from V and 6 bases from J, with 11 bases between. CDR1 and CDR2 from the germline V gene are ENHRY and SYGVKD. The CDR3 is CAISPSLGEQYF. The DNA of the CDR3 is TGTGCCATCAGTCCCTCACTCGGCGAGCAGTACTTC.

This clone was observed a handful of times. This rearrangement joins TRBV5-6 to TRBJ1-4, with TRBD1 as a possible D gene (5 bases). Looked up from germline, CDR1 is SGHDT and CDR2 is YYEEEE. The V end lost 5 bases, the J end lost 6 bases, and 14 bases lay between the germline ends. The CDR3 length is 14 residues. Written as DNA, the CDR3 is TGTGCCAGCAGGGGTGGGGCGAATGATGAAAAACTGTTTTTT. The encoded protein is CASRGGANDEKLFF.

The chain is built from TRBV6-5 and TRBJ2-7, with D perhaps TRBD2 (5 bases). The CDR3 covers 14 residues. CDR1 and CDR2 from the germline V gene are MNHEY and SVGAGI. V gave up 2 bases and J gave up 3 bases, with 11 bases separating them. CDR3 nucleotide sequence: TGTGCCAGCAGTTACCAGGACTCGAACTACGAGCAGTACTTC. Amino acid sequence: CASSYQDSNYEQYF.

The chain employs TRBV29-1 and TRBJ1-3; D is perhaps TRBD1 (5 bases). From germline, CDR1 is SQVTM and CDR2 ANQGSEA. V was clipped by 4 bases and J by 4 bases, with 11 bases between them. The CDR3 loop spans 13 amino acids. In DNA form, the CDR3 reads TGCAGCGTTGTGCAGGGATCCGGAAACACCATATATTTT. It translates to CSVVQGSGNTIYF.

The genes are TRBV29-1 and TRBJ2-5; 8 nucleotides align to TRBD1. The J call may be incorrect, as the DNA end agrees better with TRBJ2-7. The CDR3 extends over 15 amino acids. CDR1 and CDR2 from the germline V gene are SQVTM and ANQGSEA. The CDR3 loop reads CSVILLDRGYYEQYF. The CDR3 nucleotides are TGCAGCGTTATTCTGCTTGACAGGGGATACTACGAGCAGTACTTC.

The rearrangement links TRBV30 to TRBJ1-1; TRBD1 matches at 7 bases. Germline CDR1 GTSNPN, CDR2 SVGIG (reference sequence). The CDR3 length is 15 residues. With 3 bases clipped from V and 3 bases from J, the junction kept 10 bases outside the gene matches. In DNA, the CDR3 is TGTGCCTGGAGGACAGGGTTTGTCCAGGACACTGAAGCTTTCTTT. Its translation is CAWRTGFVQDTEAFF.

This chain connects TRBV4-1 to TRBJ1-5, with 7 nucleotides matching TRBD1. The junction had 6 bases not matched to a gene; V was cut back by 1 base and J by 6 bases. CDR3 size: 15 residues. Germline CDR1 reads MGHRA; CDR2 reads YSYEKL. The CDR3 nucleotides read TGCGCCAGCAGCCAAGCGACAGGGTCACGTCAGCCCCAGCATTTT. It codes for CASSQATGSRQPQHF.

The chain carries TRBV19 and TRBJ2-1, with TRBD2 as a possible D gene (7 bases). V dropped 1 base and J dropped 3 bases, with 10 bases sitting between them. The CDR3 has 15 residues. Germline-derived CDR1 and CDR2 are LNHDA and SQIVND (reference sequence). CDR3 sequence (DNA): TGTGCCAGTAGTATAGTCGGGGGGCTCTACAATGAGCAGTTCTTC. Its protein product is CASSIVGGLYNEQFF.

The chain's CDR3 is CASSPRGTGDEKLFF. CDR3 bases: TGTGCCAGCAGCCCCAGAGGGACAGGGGATGAAAAACTGTTTTTT. The V and J genes are TRBV7-9 and TRBJ1-4, with 10 bases fitting TRBD1. This CDR3 region has 15 residues. V was pared by 5 bases and J by 6 bases, with 6 bases of the junction left unmatched. Germline V CDR1 and CDR2: SEHNR, FQNEAQ (reference sequence).

The chain has TRBV19 and TRBJ2-5; no firm D call. Germline V lookup: CDR1 LNHDA, CDR2 SQIVND (reference sequence). The V end lost 6 bases, the J end lost 11 bases, and 16 bases lay between the germline ends. The CDR3 totals 12 residues. This chain's CDR3 is CASSTLVGEQYF. In nucleotides, the CDR3 is TGTGCCAGTAGCACCCTTGTCGGTGAGCAGTACTTC.

J is TRBJ2-2 and V is TRBV9; 7 bases are shared with TRBD2. The CDR3 totals 17 residues. The germline V gene has CDR1 SGDLS and CDR2 YYNGEE. J was trimmed by 0 bases and V by 3 bases; bases with no gene match: 8. CDR3 protein: CASSGLLAEANTGELFF. The CDR3 DNA sequence: TGTGCCAGCAGCGGACTCCTAGCGGAGGCGAACACCGGGGAGCTGTTTTTT.

The chain has TRBV10-3 and TRBJ2-5; 8 positions match TRBD1. The DNA matches TRBJ2-7 better at its end, which makes the J call doubtful. This CDR3 region has 15 residues. The germline gives CDR1 ENHRY, CDR2 SYGVKD. The CDR3 region is CAISESAGGTYEQYF. The CDR3, as DNA: TGTGCCATCAGTGAGTCGGCAGGGGGCACCTACGAGCAGTACTTC.

The rearrangement joins TRBV18 to TRBJ1-4; D remains unclear. CDR1 and CDR2 from the germline V gene are KGHSH and LQKENI. This CDR3 spans 16 amino acids. Deletions cut 1 base from V and 6 bases from J, with 15 bases between. The CDR3 DNA is TGTGCCAGCTCACCACTCTCCTGGCGGGGTGATGAAAAACTGTTTTTT. Encoded protein: CASSPLSWRGDEKLFF.

The chain uses TRBV4-2 and TRBJ2-1; TRBD1 might be the D (7 bases). The CDR3 extends over 16 amino acids. The V end lost 5 bases, the J end lost 0 bases, and 14 bases lay between the germline ends. In germline, CDR1 is LGHNA, CDR2 YNFKEQ. The CDR3 sequence is CASSKSGGSSYNEQFF. The DNA of the CDR3 is TGTGCCAGCAGCAAGTCAGGGGGGAGCTCCTACAATGAGCAGTTCTTC.

The chain uses TRBV14 and TRBJ2-1; tentative D call: TRBD2 (6 bases). This CDR3 is built from 17 residues. The V end lost 1 base, the J end lost 7 bases, and 20 bases lay between the germline ends. Germline V gene lookup returns CDR1 SGHDN and CDR2 FVKESK. The CDR3 protein is CASSQGLDTSLVNEQFF. The CDR3 DNA reads TGTGCCAGCAGCCAAGGTTTGGACACTAGCCTAGTGAATGAGCAGTTCTTC.

The chain joins TRBV2 to TRBJ2-7; perhaps TRBD1 as D (6 bases). Trimming pared 2 bases from V and 0 bases from J, leaving 11 bases between. Germline V gene sequence: CDR1 SNHLY, CDR2 FYNNEI. CDR3 length: 15 residues. The CDR3 protein is CASSERHRASYEQYF. The CDR3 nucleotides read TGTGCCAGCAGTGAACGGCACAGGGCCTCCTACGAGCAGTACTTC.